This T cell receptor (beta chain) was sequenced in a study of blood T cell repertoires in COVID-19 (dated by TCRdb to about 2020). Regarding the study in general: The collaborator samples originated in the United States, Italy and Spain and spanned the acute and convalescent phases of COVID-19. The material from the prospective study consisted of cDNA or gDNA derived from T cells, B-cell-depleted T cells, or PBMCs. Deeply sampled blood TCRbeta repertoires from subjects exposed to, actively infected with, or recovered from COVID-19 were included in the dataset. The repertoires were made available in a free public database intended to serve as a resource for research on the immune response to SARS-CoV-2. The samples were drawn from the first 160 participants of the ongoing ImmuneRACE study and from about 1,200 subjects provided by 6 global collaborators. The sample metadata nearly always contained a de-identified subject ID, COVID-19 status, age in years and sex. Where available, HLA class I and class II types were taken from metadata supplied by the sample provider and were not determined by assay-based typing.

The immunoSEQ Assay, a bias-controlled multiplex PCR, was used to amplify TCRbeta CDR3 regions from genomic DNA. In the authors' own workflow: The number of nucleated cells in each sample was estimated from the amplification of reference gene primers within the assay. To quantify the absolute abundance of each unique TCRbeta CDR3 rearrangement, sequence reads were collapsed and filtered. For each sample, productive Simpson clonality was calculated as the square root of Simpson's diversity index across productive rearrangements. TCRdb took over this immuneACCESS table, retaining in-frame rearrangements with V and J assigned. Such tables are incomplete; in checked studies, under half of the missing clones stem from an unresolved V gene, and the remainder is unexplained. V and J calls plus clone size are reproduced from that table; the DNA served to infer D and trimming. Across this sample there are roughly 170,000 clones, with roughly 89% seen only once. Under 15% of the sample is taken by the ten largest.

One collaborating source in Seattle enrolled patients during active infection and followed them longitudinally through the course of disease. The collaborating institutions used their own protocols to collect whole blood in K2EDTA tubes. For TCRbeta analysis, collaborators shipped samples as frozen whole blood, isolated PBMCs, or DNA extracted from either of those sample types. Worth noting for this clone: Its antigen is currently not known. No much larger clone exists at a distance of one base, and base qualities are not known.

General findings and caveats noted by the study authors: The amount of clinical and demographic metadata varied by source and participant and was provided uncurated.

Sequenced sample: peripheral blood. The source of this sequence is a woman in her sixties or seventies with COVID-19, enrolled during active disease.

The CDR3: CASSLVGQKGEKLFF. DNA sequence: TGCGCCAGCAGCTTGGTAGGACAGAAGGGCGAAAAACTGTTTTTT. The rearranged chain carries TRBV5-1 and TRBJ1-4; the D gene is possibly TRBD1, with 6 bases matching. Per the germline V gene, SGHRS is the CDR1 and YFSETQ is the CDR2. From the cysteine up to the phenylalanine, the CDR3 has a length of 15 residues. Only the CDR3 DNA stays, 45 bases, in frame from base 1. Deletion took 0 bases off V and 8 bases off J, with a span of 14 bases between the germline ends.